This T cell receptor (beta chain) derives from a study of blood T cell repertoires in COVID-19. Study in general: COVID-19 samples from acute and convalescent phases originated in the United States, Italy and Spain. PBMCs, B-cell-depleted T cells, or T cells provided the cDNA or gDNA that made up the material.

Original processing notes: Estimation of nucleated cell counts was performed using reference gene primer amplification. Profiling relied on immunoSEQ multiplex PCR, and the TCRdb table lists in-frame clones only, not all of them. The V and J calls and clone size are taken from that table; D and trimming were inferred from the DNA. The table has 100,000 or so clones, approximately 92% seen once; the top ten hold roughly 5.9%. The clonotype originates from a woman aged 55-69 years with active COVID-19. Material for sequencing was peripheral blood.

CDR3 sequence (DNA): TGTGCCACCAGTGATGACAGGGCTGATGAGGAAAAACTGTTTTTT. This codes for CATSDDRADEEKLFF. J is TRBJ1-4 and V is TRBV24-1; 7 nucleotides line up with TRBD1. The V gene's germline CDR1 is KGHDR and CDR2 SFDVKD. The CDR3 spans 15 residues. The V segment lost 3 bases and the J segment 8 bases; nucleotides outside the gene matches: 8.